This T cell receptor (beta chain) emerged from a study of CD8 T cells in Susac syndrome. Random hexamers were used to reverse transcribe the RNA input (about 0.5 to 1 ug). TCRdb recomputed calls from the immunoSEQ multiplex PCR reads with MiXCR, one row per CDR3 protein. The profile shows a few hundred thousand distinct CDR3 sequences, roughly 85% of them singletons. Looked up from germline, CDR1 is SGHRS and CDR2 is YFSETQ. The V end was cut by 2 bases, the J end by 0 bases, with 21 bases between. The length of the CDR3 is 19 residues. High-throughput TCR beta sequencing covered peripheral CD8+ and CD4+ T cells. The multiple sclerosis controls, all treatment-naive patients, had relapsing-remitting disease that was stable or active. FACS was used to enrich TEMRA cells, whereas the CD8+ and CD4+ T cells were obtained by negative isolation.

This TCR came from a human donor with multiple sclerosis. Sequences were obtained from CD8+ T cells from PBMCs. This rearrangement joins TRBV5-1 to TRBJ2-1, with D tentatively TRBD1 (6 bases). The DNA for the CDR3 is TGCGCCAGCAGCTTTACGGGACAAGAAGTTATTAGCTCCTACAATGAGCAGTTCTTC. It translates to CASSFTGQEVISSYNEQFF.